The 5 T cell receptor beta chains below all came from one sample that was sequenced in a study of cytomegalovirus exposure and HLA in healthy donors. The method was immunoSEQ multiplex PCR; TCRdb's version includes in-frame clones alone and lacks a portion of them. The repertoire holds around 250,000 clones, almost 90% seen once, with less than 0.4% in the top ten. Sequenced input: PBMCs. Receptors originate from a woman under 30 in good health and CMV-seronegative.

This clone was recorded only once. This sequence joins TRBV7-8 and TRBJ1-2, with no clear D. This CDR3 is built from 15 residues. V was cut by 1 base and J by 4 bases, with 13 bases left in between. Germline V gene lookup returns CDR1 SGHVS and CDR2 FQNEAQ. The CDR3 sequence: CASSLDRWPRYGYTF. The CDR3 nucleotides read TGTGCCAGCAGCTTAGATCGCTGGCCCCGCTATGGCTACACCTTC.

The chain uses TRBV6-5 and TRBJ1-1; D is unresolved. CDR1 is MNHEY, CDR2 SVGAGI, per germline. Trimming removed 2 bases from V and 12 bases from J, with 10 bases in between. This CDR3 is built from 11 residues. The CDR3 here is CASSYGLVSFF. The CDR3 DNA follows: TGTGCCAGCAGTTACGGCCTCGTATCTTTCTTT.

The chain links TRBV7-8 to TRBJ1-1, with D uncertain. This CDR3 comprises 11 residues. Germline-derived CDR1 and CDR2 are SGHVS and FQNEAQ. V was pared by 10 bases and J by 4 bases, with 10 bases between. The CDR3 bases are TGTGCCATCGGAGAGAGCACTGAAGCTTTCTTT. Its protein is CAIGESTEAFF.

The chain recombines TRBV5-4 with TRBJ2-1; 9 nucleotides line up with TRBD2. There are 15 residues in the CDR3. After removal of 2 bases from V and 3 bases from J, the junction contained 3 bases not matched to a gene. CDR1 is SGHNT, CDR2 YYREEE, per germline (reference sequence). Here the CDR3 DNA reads TGTGCCAGCAGCTTATTAGCGGGGGACTACAATGAGCAGTTCTTC. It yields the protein CASSLLAGDYNEQFF.

CDR3 sequence (DNA): TGTGCCAGCAGTACGCAGACAGGGATTGGAGAAAAACTGTTTTTT. Protein product: CASSTQTGIGEKLFF. The J gene is TRBJ1-4, the V gene TRBV6-1; 7 nucleotides line up with TRBD1. CDR1 MNHNS and CDR2 SASEGT come from the germline V gene. After removal of 5 bases from V and 8 bases from J, the junction contained 11 bases not matched to a gene. The CDR3 contains 15 residues.